This paragraph covers one T cell receptor (beta chain) sequence. V lost 0 bases to trimming and J lost 7 bases, with 16 bases between them. CDR1 and CDR2 from the germline V gene are MNHNS and SASEGT. This CDR3 region has 15 residues. This entry is derived from a study of blood T cell repertoires in COVID-19. Looking at the study overall: Material from acute and convalescent COVID-19 was sourced from the United States, Italy and Spain. The cDNA or gDNA used as material had been derived from T cells, B-cell-depleted T cells, or PBMCs.

Seattle-derived patients entered the study during active infection and were followed longitudinally. Original handling: Estimation of nucleated cell counts relied on the amplification of reference gene primers. Assay used: immunoSEQ multiplex PCR; TCRdb lists only in-frame clones, some missing. That table gives V, J and clone size, and the DNA gave D and trimming. The table lists fewer than 60,000 clones, 82% of them singletons, with roughly 12% in the top ten. The sample taken for sequencing was peripheral blood. The TCR sequence derives from an older man with COVID-19, enrolled during active disease. This chain connects TRBV6-1 to TRBJ2-7; D perhaps matches TRBD2 (6 bases). The CDR3 is CASSEAAWGVGEQYV. The CDR3 bases are TGTGCCAGCAGTGAAGCCGCATGGGGGGTCGGGGAGCAGTACGTC.